A selection of T cell receptor beta chains follows, all from one sample in a study of human T cells and chemical hapten exposure. A single record per CDR3 protein comes from TCRdb applying MiXCR to the RACE reads. Among just under 65,000 distinct CDR3 sequences listed, more than 9.5% were seen once. This specimen consisted of whole blood, obtained in connection with sensitization to the hapten diphenylcyclopropenone (DPC). These receptors were taken from a woman younger than 45 with alopecia areata. Some clones in this sample may be carry-over from other donors' samples. The CDR3 runs from the conserved cysteine through the conserved F or W. D genes are given only for firm matches. Part of the rows lack a size; the others show once, few, many or a class for expanded clones.

few,TRBV18,TRBJ2-7,16,TRBD2,TGTGCCAGCTCACTGACCAGCGGGAGGCGCTCCTACGAGCAGTACTTC,CASSLTSGRRSYEQYF
NA,TRBV29-1,TRBJ2-3,13,NA,TGCAGCGTTAGAGGGCACCAGTCGGATACGCAGTATTTT,CSVRGHQSDTQYF
NA,TRBV5-1,TRBJ2-3,12,NA,TGCGCCAGCTCGATCGGGGTAGATACGCAGTATTTT,CASSIGVDTQYF
many,TRBV12-3/TRBV12-4,TRBJ2-3,18,TRBD2,TGTGCCAGCAGTTTTCCACTAGCGGGGGGGACAGGGAGAGATACGCAGTATTTT,CASSFPLAGGTGRDTQYF
many,TRBV20-1,TRBJ2-3,14,NA,TGCAGTGTGCCCCCTAGGAGGGCCGGGGATACGCAGTATTTT,CSVPPRRAGDTQYF
NA,TRBV28,TRBJ2-7,17,NA,TGTGCCAGCAGTTCCCCTGTAGCGGCAGGTTCATCCTACGAGCAGTACTTC,CASSSPVAAGSSYEQYF
many,TRBV5-5,TRBJ2-7,17,NA,TGTGCCAGCAGCTTGGTGGCAGGGGTCTTACCCACCTACGAGCAGTACTTC,CASSLVAGVLPTYEQYF
few,TRBV29-1,TRBJ1-1,15,TRBD1,TGCAGCGTATCCCCAGGGACAGGGACGAACACTGAAGCTTTCTTT,CSVSPGTGTNTEAFF
NA,TRBV29-1,TRBJ1-4,13,NA,TGCAGCGTTGAAAGTCACGGGAATGAAAAACTGTTTTTT,CSVESHGNEKLFF
many,TRBV19,TRBJ1-2,16,NA,TGTGCCAGTAGTATAGATACCGATGGACCTCCATATGGCTACACCTTC,CASSIDTDGPPYGYTF
many,TRBV6-2/TRBV6-3,TRBJ2-7,17,TRBD1,TGTGCCAGCAGTTTTCCCTCCGCCGGGACAGATTCCTACGAGCAGTACTTC,CASSFPSAGTDSYEQYF
few,TRBV7-2,TRBJ1-4,13,NA,TGTGCCAGCAGCCCCTGGGGTGGTGAAAAACTGTTTTTT,CASSPWGGEKLFF
many,TRBV20-1,TRBJ2-3,15,NA,TGCAGTGCTAGAGATATCTGGACTAGCACAGATACGCAGTATTTT,CSARDIWTSTDTQYF
many,TRBV20-1,TRBJ2-1,20,TRBD2,TGCAGTGCTAGAGATAATTTAAAACTAGCGGGGCGCCGAATTTTGGATGAGCAGTTCTTC,CSARDNLKLAGRRILDEQFF
many,TRBV6-5,TRBJ2-1,13,NA,TGTGCCAGCAGTTATTCAGTCATTGGTGAGCAGTTCTTC,CASSYSVIGEQFF
NA,TRBV29-1,TRBJ1-2,11,NA,TGCAGCGTCCTAGACCTCAGAGGCTACACCTTC,CSVLDLRGYTF
many,TRBV7-3,TRBJ2-2,14,NA,TGTGCCAGCAGCTTCGGGATACTCGGCGGGGAGCTGTTTTTT,CASSFGILGGELFF
many,TRBV7-2,TRBJ2-7,18,TRBD2,TGTGCCAGCAGCTTTTTCGGCAGCCGACTAGCGGGTACCTACGAGCAGTACTTC,CASSFFGSRLAGTYEQYF
few,TRBV29-1,TRBJ2-6,15,NA,TGCAGCGTTGGACACAGGGTCTATGGGGCCAACGTCCTGACTTTC,CSVGHRVYGANVLTF
NA,TRBV7-9,TRBJ2-3,14,NA,TGTGCCAGCAGACGCGGGATTCCCCCAGATACGCAGTATTTT,CASRRGIPPDTQYF
many,TRBV14,TRBJ1-3,16,NA,TGTGCCAGCAGCCAAGGGGTTTGGACAGCTGGAAACACCATATATTTT,CASSQGVWTAGNTIYF
few,TRBV29-1,TRBJ2-1,13,NA,TGCAGCGATCGCCGATGGGTTGGTAATGAGCAGTTCTTC,CSDRRWVGNEQFF
few,TRBV20-1,TRBJ2-7,15,TRBD2,TGCAGTGCTAGAGATAAGCGGGAGCCGGCCTACGAGCAGTACTTC,CSARDKREPAYEQYF
NA,TRBV19,TRBJ2-3,16,NA,TGTGCCAGTAGTATCTTTCCTAGCAGCAGCACAGATACGCAGTATTTT,CASSIFPSSSTDTQYF
NA,TRBV10-3,TRBJ2-6,16,TRBD1,TGTGCCTGTCGGGGGACAGGGGGCCCTGGGGCCAACGTCCTGACTTTC,CACRGTGGPGANVLTF
few,TRBV30,TRBJ2-1,15,NA,TGTGCCTGCAGGACCCTTGCACTAGCTGTCAATGAGCAGTTCTTC,CACRTLALAVNEQFF
few,TRBV18,TRBJ1-1,14,NA,TGTGCCAGCTCACCACCGGGGAGGAACACTGAAGCTTTCTTT,CASSPPGRNTEAFF
NA,TRBV7-2,TRBJ1-1,13,TRBD1,TGTGCCAGCAGCTTAGTCAACAGGGGTGAAGCTTTCTTT,CASSLVNRGEAFF
NA,TRBV5-1,TRBJ2-1,18,TRBD2,TGCGCCAGCAGCTTGGGGGTACTAGCGGGCCTGGGGCAAAATGAGCAGTTCTTC,CASSLGVLAGLGQNEQFF
NA,TRBV28,TRBJ2-3,16,NA,TGTGCCAGCAGTTTCCCCGGGACTGGGGGCACAGATACGCAGTATTTT,CASSFPGTGGTDTQYF
few,TRBV29-1,TRBJ1-3,14,NA,TGCAGCGTTGGAGGGGGTGATACTGGAAACACCATATATTTT,CSVGGGDTGNTIYF
few,TRBV2,TRBJ2-5,11,NA,TGTGCCAGCGAGGGAAGGGAGACCCAGTACTTC,CASEGRETQYF
few,TRBV5-1,TRBJ2-1,13,NA,TGCGCCAGCAGCTTGGCCAACGGGGGTGAGCAGTTCTTC,CASSLANGGEQFF
few,TRBV9,TRBJ2-7,16,NA,TGTGCCAGCAGCGTCAGCCCGAGGGACCTCACCTACGAGCAGTACTTC,CASSVSPRDLTYEQYF
NA,TRBV24-1,TRBJ2-2,13,NA,TGTGCCACCGCTGATCGAGCGGGCGGGGAGCTGTTTTTT,CATADRAGGELFF
NA,TRBV28,TRBJ1-1,12,TRBD1,TGTGCCAGCAGTACGGGGACAGAAGTTGATTTCTTT,CASSTGTEVDFF
NA,TRBV11-2,TRBJ2-7,13,NA,TGTGCCAGCAGCCACATGGGGGGCTACGAGCAGTACTTC,CASSHMGGYEQYF
few,TRBV6-5,TRBJ1-2,13,NA,TGTGCCAGCAGTTACCTCAGTAACTATGGCTACACCTTC,CASSYLSNYGYTF
NA,TRBV28,TRBJ2-1,12,NA,TGTGCCAGCAGTTCCGTAGGCCCTGAGCAGTTCTTC,CASSSVGPEQFF
few,TRBV7-2,TRBJ2-5,15,NA,TGTGCCAGCAGCCCCGACCCGCGGGGACAAGAGACCCAGTACTTC,CASSPDPRGQETQYF
many,TRBV20-1,TRBJ2-3,13,NA,TGCAGTGCTACCCGCGGGATGACAGATACGCAGTATTTT,CSATRGMTDTQYF
many,TRBV5-1,TRBJ2-7,14,NA,TGCGCCAGCAGCTTGGAGTCCGGGCTAGGCGAGCAGTACTTC,CASSLESGLGEQYF
many,TRBV25-1,TRBJ1-6,15,NA,TGTGCCAGCAGTGACTCGGACCGTTATAATTCACCCCTCCACTTT,CASSDSDRYNSPLHF
NA,TRBV29-1,TRBJ2-5,11,NA,TGCAGCGTTCGACCGGGGGAGACCCAGTACTTC,CSVRPGETQYF
many,TRBV6-5,TRBJ1-2,14,NA,TGTGCCAGCAGTTACGGGGCAGGCCTGTATGGCTACACCTTC,CASSYGAGLYGYTF
few,TRBV9,TRBJ2-1,13,NA,TGTGCCAGCAGCATGGGACGTTTCAATGAGCAGTTCTTC,CASSMGRFNEQFF
NA,TRBV7-2,TRBJ1-5,15,NA,TGTGCCAGCAGCCTATTGGCGGGGGGCAGTCAGCCCCAGCATTTT,CASSLLAGGSQPQHF
NA,TRBV20-1,TRBJ1-1,13,TRBD1,TGCAGTGTTCCGGGACAGGGGCACACTGAAGCTTTCTTT,CSVPGQGHTEAFF
many,TRBV12-3/TRBV12-4,TRBJ2-1,16,TRBD2,TGTGCCAGCAGTTTCGGCGGGGGGGCCACCTACAATGAGCAGTTCTTC,CASSFGGGATYNEQFF
NA,TRBV6-1,TRBJ1-6,16,NA,TGTGCCAGCAGTGCCTTCCAGGGTAGTCCATTGCCACCCCTCCACTTT,CASSAFQGSPLPPLHF
few,TRBV9,TRBJ1-2,15,TRBD1,TGTGCCAGCAGCTCTAGACAGGGGGCGGACTATGGCTACACCTTC,CASSSRQGADYGYTF
few,TRBV20-1,TRBJ2-3,13,NA,TGCAGTGCTAGAGATATATTACTAGATACGCAGTATTTT,CSARDILLDTQYF